Below, 8 T cell receptor beta chains from the same sample are listed, as sequenced in a study of resident and recirculating memory T cells in vitiligo. Sequenced by immunoSEQ multiplex PCR; TCRdb stores in-frame clones only, minus some. The profile covers roughly 76,000 clones, with 91% appearing a single time and 4.9% taken by the ten largest. Material for sequencing was blood. The receptors here all came from a male donor with vitiligo.

This clone was seen only a few times. The CDR3 spells CASSARPEGTKNIQYF. DNA of the CDR3: TGTGCCAGCAGTGCTCGCCCGGAGGGGACCAAAAACATTCAGTACTTC. The V gene is TRBV6-1, the J gene TRBJ2-4; tentative D call: TRBD2 (6 bases). The germline gives CDR1 MNHNS, CDR2 SASEGT. Trimming shortened V by 4 bases and J by 2 bases, and 15 bases separated the two germline ends. CDR3 length equals 16 residues.

This clone has only a few counts. Other DNA sequences in the same sample also yield this CDR3. The chain carries TRBV7-3 and TRBJ1-1; D gene ambiguous. Germline lookup yields CDR1 SGHTA and CDR2 FQGTGA. V was shortened by 0 bases and J by 0 bases, with 2 bases between the two germline ends. The CDR3 is 13 residues long. The CDR3 reads CASSLTVNTEAFF. The CDR3 DNA reads as TGTGCCAGCAGCTTAACCGTGAACACTGAAGCTTTCTTT.

This chain joins TRBV6-5 and TRBJ1-6; 8 positions match TRBD1. Losses at the gene ends were 6 bases for V and 8 bases for J; bases not matched to a gene: 6. The CDR3 loop spans 14 amino acids. Germline lookup yields CDR1 MNHEY and CDR2 SVGAGI. DNA of the CDR3: TGTGCCAGCAGAAGACAGGGGATGGATTCACCCCTCCACTTT. It is translated as CASRRQGMDSPLHF.

J is TRBJ1-2 and V is TRBV4-3; no clear D gene. Between the trimmed V and J ends, which lost 0 bases and 2 bases, there was a span of 13 bases. This CDR3 has 16 amino acids. Germline V CDR1 and CDR2: LGHNA, YSLEER. The CDR3 sequence: CASSQEPNPQNYGYTF. In nucleotides, the CDR3 is TGCGCCAGCAGCCAAGAGCCGAATCCACAAAACTATGGCTACACCTTC.

The CDR3 bases are TGTGCCAGCAGTACAGTCAGCCACAGGGGGTTGGAGCAGTACTTC. This translates into CASSTVSHRGLEQYF. The V gene is TRBV6-5, the J gene TRBJ2-7; 8 bases map to TRBD1. Per the germline V gene, CDR1 is MNHEY and CDR2 is SVGAGI. V lost 5 bases, J lost 7 bases, and 13 bases stayed unmatched. This CDR3 comprises 15 residues.

Only one count was recorded for this clone. The genes are TRBV11-2 and TRBJ1-1, with 8 bases identical to TRBD1. The J segment lost 5 bases and the V segment lost 7 bases, leaving 9 bases of the junction unmatched. CDR1 is SGHAT and CDR2 is FQNNGV in the germline V gene. The CDR3 totals 14 residues. The chain's CDR3 is CASMETGGKTEAFF. The CDR3 DNA reads as TGTGCCAGCATGGAAACAGGGGGGAAAACTGAAGCTTTCTTT.

This rearrangement joins TRBV6-5 to TRBJ2-7; D remains unclear. Germline V gene lookup returns CDR1 MNHEY and CDR2 SVGAGI. The CDR3 consists of 16 residues. Deletions cut 0 bases from V and 7 bases from J, with 19 bases between. DNA of the CDR3: TGTGCCAGCAGTTACTCGTCGGTGGATGGGCTCTGGGAGCAGTACTTC. Residues: CASSYSSVDGLWEQYF.

The J gene is TRBJ2-7, the V gene TRBV5-6; 9 bases are shared with TRBD1. From germline, CDR1 is SGHDT and CDR2 YYEEEE. The CDR3 is 14 residues long. The V and J ends lost 7 bases and 1 base, in that order; junction bases with no gene match: 6. DNA for the CDR3: TGTGCCAGCCGCGCCGGGACAGGGTCCTACGAGCAGTACTTC. Translated: CASRAGTGSYEQYF.